What follows are 12 T cell receptor beta chains derived from one specimen sequenced in a study of blood T cell repertoires in COVID-19. Clones were sequenced by immunoSEQ multiplex PCR, and TCRdb holds only the in-frame ones, with some missing. The table records approximately 100,000 clones, just under 85% of them present only once. Sequencing was carried out using peripheral blood. All receptors come from a man between 65 and 85 years old with acute or convalescent COVID-19.

The J gene is TRBJ1-1, the V gene TRBV2, with unresolved D. The V end lost 2 bases, the J end lost 10 bases, and 8 bases lay between the germline ends. Looked up from germline, CDR1 is SNHLY and CDR2 is FYNNEI. The CDR3 spans 11 residues. For the CDR3, the DNA is TGTGCCAGCAGTGAACTGGAGCGAGCTTTCTTT. Amino acid sequence: CASSELERAFF.

This rearrangement joins TRBV30 to TRBJ2-3; D possibly corresponds to TRBD2 (5 bases). The CDR3 spans 12 residues. Germline CDR1 and CDR2: GTSNPN and SVGIG (reference sequence). V lost 4 bases, J lost 3 bases, and 8 bases lay in between. For the CDR3, the DNA is TGTGCCTGGACCCCGGGGACAGATACGCAGTATTTT. This sequence encodes CAWTPGTDTQYF.

The rearrangement uses TRBV19 and TRBJ1-1; 8 nucleotides agree with TRBD1. J was trimmed by 1 base and V by 5 bases; bases with no gene match: 6. The germline V gene has CDR1 LNHDA and CDR2 SQIVND (reference sequence). This CDR3 has 15 residues. As DNA, the CDR3 is TGTGCCAGTAGTCGACAGGGGCGGGCGAACACTGAAGCTTTCTTT. It translates to CASSRQGRANTEAFF.

J is TRBJ1-4 and V is TRBV14; 8 nucleotides agree with TRBD1. V lost 6 bases to trimming and J lost 7 bases; unmatched junction nucleotides: 7. This CDR3 region has 14 residues. From germline, CDR1 is SGHDN and CDR2 FVKESK. This chain's CDR3 is CASRGQGVGEKLFF. The DNA of the CDR3 is TGTGCCAGCAGAGGACAGGGAGTGGGTGAAAAACTGTTTTTT.

This rearrangement joins TRBV14 to TRBJ2-1, with 7 bases aligning to TRBD2. Germline loops: CDR1 SGHDN, CDR2 FVKESK. Trimming at V came to 5 bases and at J to 4 bases, leaving 8 bases not matched to a gene. This CDR3 region has 15 residues. CDR3 loop: CASSFAGANYNEQFF. The CDR3 DNA reads as TGTGCCAGCAGCTTTGCGGGAGCCAATTACAATGAGCAGTTCTTC.

The chain combines TRBV11-2 with TRBJ1-4, with D unresolved. V dropped 1 base and J dropped 8 bases, with 8 bases sitting between them. This CDR3 region has 13 residues. The V gene's germline CDR1 is SGHAT and CDR2 FQNNGV. CDR3 bases: TGTGCCAGCAGCTTAGCGGCGGGCGAAAAACTGTTTTTT. Its protein product is CASSLAAGEKLFF.

This sequence joins TRBV29-1 and TRBJ2-5; D is ambiguous. CDR3 length: 12 amino acids. V was pared by 7 bases and J by 2 bases, with 11 bases between. Germline V gives CDR1 SQVTM, CDR2 ANQGSEA. The CDR3 loop is CSAATLQETQYF. The CDR3 region has the DNA TGCAGCGCCGCCACACTACAAGAGACCCAGTACTTC.

By proportion, this clone is medium-sized. This CDR3 reads CATREAAGTEAFF. The DNA for the CDR3 is TGTGCCACCCGAGAGGCCGCGGGCACTGAAGCTTTCTTT. The chain has TRBV12-3 or TRBV12-4 and TRBJ1-1; no reliable D call. The ends were cut back, 10 bases at V and 4 bases at J, with 16 bases in the middle. This CDR3 region has 13 residues.

This clone was detected once. The chain recombines TRBV7-9 with TRBJ1-5; maybe TRBD1 (5 bases). V was pared by 7 bases and J by 0 bases, with 10 bases between. CDR3 length equals 14 residues. Germline V gene lookup returns CDR1 SEHNR and CDR2 FQNEAQ (reference sequence). The CDR3 protein is CASNRTPSNQPQHF. The CDR3 coding sequence is TGTGCCAGCAACAGGACCCCTAGCAATCAGCCCCAGCATTTT.

The V call is TRBV30, the J call TRBJ1-4; weak D call: TRBD1 (5 bases). Germline V lookup: CDR1 GTSNPN, CDR2 SVGIG (reference sequence). Trimming removed 7 bases at V and 8 bases at J, with 17 bases between. CDR3 length equals 13 residues. The DNA for the CDR3 is TGTGCCTCAAACAGGAGAACGGGCGAAAAACTGTTTTTT. Its protein is CASNRRTGEKLFF.

The gene calls are TRBV5-4 and TRBJ2-2; 15 nucleotides line up with TRBD2. Per the germline V gene, CDR1 is SGHNT and CDR2 is YYREEE (reference sequence). This CDR3 has 17 residues. Losses at the gene ends were 3 bases for V and 7 bases for J; bases not matched to a gene: 7. CDR3 sequence: CASSSGLAGGPDGELFF. The DNA for the CDR3 is TGTGCCAGCAGCTCCGGACTAGCGGGGGGGCCGGACGGGGAGCTGTTTTTT.

The chain recombines TRBV18 with TRBJ1-5; 7 bases are a match to TRBD1. This CDR3 has 16 amino acids. CDR1 KGHSH and CDR2 LQKENI come from the germline V gene. V was clipped by 3 bases and J by 6 bases; unmatched bases: 11. The CDR3 sequence: CASSPGDRGSGQPQHF. The CDR3 DNA sequence: TGTGCCAGCTCACCGGGGGACAGAGGATCCGGTCAGCCCCAGCATTTT. The full variable domain, in which reference TRBV18 and TRBJ1-5 provide the parts outside the CDR3, is NAGVMQNPRHLVRRRGQEARLRCSPMKGHSHVYWYRQLPEEGLKFMVYLQKENIIDESGMPKERFSAEFPKEGPSILRIQQVVRGDSAAYFCASSPGDRGSGQPQHFGDGTRLSIL.